Shown below are 4 T cell receptor beta chains from a single sample sequenced in a study of OX40 agonist ivuxolimab in advanced cancers. Libraries were prepared by immunoSEQ multiplex PCR; TCRdb keeps only in-frame clonotypes and omits some of them. Here the sample spans over 80,000 clones, roughly 86% being singletons. This sample comprised CD4+ or CD8+ T cells sorted from blood, obtained in a trial of the OX40 agonist ivuxolimab. The source is an adult with an advanced solid tumor such as melanoma, head and neck, liver or kidney cancer.

The rearrangement links TRBV4-1 to TRBJ1-3, with TRBD1 identical over 11 bases. Germline V gene lookup returns CDR1 MGHRA and CDR2 YSYEKL. The CDR3 spans 17 residues. V gave up 3 bases and J gave up 2 bases; unmatched junction bases: 6. The CDR3 loop is CASSQTPGQGAGNTIYF. CDR3 coding DNA: TGCGCCAGCAGCCAGACCCCGGGACAGGGGGCTGGAAACACCATATATTTT.

This chain connects TRBV6-1 to TRBJ2-7; 7 positions match TRBD1. V lost 6 bases and J lost 5; bases outside the gene matches: 7. This CDR3 contains 13 residues. Germline assignment: CDR1 MNHNS and CDR2 SASEGT. The CDR3 spells CASRLDRANEQYV. CDR3 nucleotides: TGTGCCAGCAGGCTTGACAGGGCCAACGAGCAGTACGTC.

The chain links TRBV7-8 to TRBJ2-1, with 15 positions matching TRBD2. V gave up 5 bases and J gave up 1 base; unmatched junction bases: 12. Germline V gene sequence: CDR1 SGHVS, CDR2 FQNEAQ. The CDR3 is 20 residues long. The CDR3 spells CASSRGTSGRRVPSYNEQFF. CDR3 bases: TGTGCCAGCAGCCGCGGGACTAGCGGGAGGAGGGTACCTTCCTACAATGAGCAGTTCTTC.

This sequence joins TRBV10-3 and TRBJ1-1; maybe TRBD1 (5 bases). The CDR3 sequence is 13 residues long. Germline-derived CDR1 and CDR2 are ENHRY and SYGVKD. The ends were cut back, 2 bases at V and 4 bases at J, with 8 bases in the middle. The CDR3 nucleotides read TGTGCCATCAGTGAGGGGACGGGCACTGAAGCTTTCTTT. Translating it yields CAISEGTGTEAFF.